This T cell receptor beta chain originates from a study of PD-1 blockade in mismatch repair-deficient tumors. Overall study context: Patients had about 13 mismatch repair-deficient cancer types and were previously treated and progressing.

The length of the CDR3 is 14 residues. V was clipped by 3 bases and J by 8 bases, with 14 bases between them. The germline gives CDR1 SNHLY, CDR2 FYNNEI. Profiled with immunoSEQ multiplex PCR; TCRdb holds only in-frame clones, not every one. The sample lists roughly 84,000 clones; roughly 80% were seen once. PCR or immunohistochemistry showed mismatch repair deficiency in every enrolled patient. This clone was found a few times. The chain links TRBV2 to TRBJ1-5; tentatively, D is TRBD1 (5 bases). This TCR was sampled from an adult with mismatch repair-deficient cancer. The specimen comprised peripheral blood, sampled 12 weeks after starting pembrolizumab. The CDR3 DNA reads as TGTGCCAGCAGTGACCCCCCGGGGGTCAAGCCCCAGCATTTT. This sequence encodes CASSDPPGVKPQHF.